This T cell receptor (beta chain) came from a study of cytotoxic CD8 clonotypes in ibrutinib-treated CLL. Study-wide context: Partial response was seen in roughly 24 patients and complete response in 2; after median 68 months, approximately 14 stayed remitted, some 12 progressed.

The CDR3 runs to 13 residues. Germline CDR1 reads GTSNPN; CDR2 reads SVGIG (reference sequence). V was trimmed by 2 bases and J by 4 bases, leaving 11 bases between them. Overall study findings and caveats: Sample timing was unmatched between remission and later-progressing patients; lymph nodes unstudied. T-cell clonality at baseline went above that of age-matched healthy donors and rose and fell with circulating CD8+ T-cell counts.

Assay: immunoSEQ multiplex PCR; the TCRdb copy retains only in-frame clones and omits some. The sample records tens of thousands of clones, roughly 58% being singletons. Comment on this clone: The antigen is unknown.

The chain joins TRBV30 to TRBJ1-1; D not resolved. The TCR comes from a human donor with chronic lymphocytic leukemia. Sequencing used PBMCs, obtained at disease progression, from a patient treated with ibrutinib. CDR3 sequence reads: CAWSRNGVTEAFF. The CDR3 DNA reads as TGTGCCTGGAGTAGGAACGGAGTCACTGAAGCTTTCTTT. Complete variable domain (other parts from reference TRBV30 and TRBJ1-1): SQTIHQWPATLVQPVGSPLSLECTVEGTSNPNLYWYRQAAGRGLQLLFYSVGIGQISSEVPQNLSASRPQDRQFILSSKKLLLSDSGFYLCAWSRNGVTEAFFGQGTRLTVV.